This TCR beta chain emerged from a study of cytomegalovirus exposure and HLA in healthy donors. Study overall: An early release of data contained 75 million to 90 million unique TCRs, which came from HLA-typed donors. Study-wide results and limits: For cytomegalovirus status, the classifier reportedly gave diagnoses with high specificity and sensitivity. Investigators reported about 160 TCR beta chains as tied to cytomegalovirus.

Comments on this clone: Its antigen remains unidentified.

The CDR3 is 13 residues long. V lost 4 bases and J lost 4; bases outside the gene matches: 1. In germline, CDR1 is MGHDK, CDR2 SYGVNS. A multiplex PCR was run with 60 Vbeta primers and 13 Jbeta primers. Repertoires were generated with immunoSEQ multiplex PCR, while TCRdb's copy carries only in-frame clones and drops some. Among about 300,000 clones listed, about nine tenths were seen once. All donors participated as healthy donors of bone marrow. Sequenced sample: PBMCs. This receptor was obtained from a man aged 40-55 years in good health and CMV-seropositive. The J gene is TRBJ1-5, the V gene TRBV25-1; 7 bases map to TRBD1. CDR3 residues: CASSGDSNQPQHF. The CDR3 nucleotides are TGTGCCAGCAGTGGGGACAGTAATCAGCCCCAGCATTTT.